This TCR beta chain came from a study of control samples from healthy donors and cancer patients. Germline-derived CDR1 and CDR2 are MNHEY and SVGAGI. The CDR3 length is 11 residues. V was trimmed by 2 bases and J by 7 bases, leaving 5 bases between them. This clone was seen only a few times. Clones were sequenced by immunoSEQ multiplex PCR, and TCRdb holds only the in-frame ones, with some missing. The sample has 150,000 to 200,000 clones; 90% to 95% are singletons. The sequenced material came from blood. This clonotype was sampled from a man aged 18-30 years in good health. J is TRBJ1-1 and V is TRBV6-5; the D is unclear. The CDR3 sequence: CASSYRNEAFF. Written as DNA, the CDR3 is TGTGCCAGCAGTTACAGAAATGAAGCTTTCTTT.